This T cell receptor beta chain was sequenced during a study of T cell responses to AZD1222 COVID-19 vaccine. Overall study results and limits: Only 5 or 6 people who got AZD1222 tested seropositive at baseline. Two doses of AZD1222 preceded a rise in Spike-specific TCR breadth and depth. Donors were mostly white British, more females; clonal diversity possibly underestimated.

This CDR3 region has 17 residues. V was clipped by 0 bases and J by 1 base, with 11 bases between them. Germline V CDR1 and CDR2: SGHNT, YYREEE (reference sequence). Data came from immunoSEQ multiplex PCR; TCRdb stores just in-frame clones and leaves some out. The sample yields fewer than 150,000 clones, around nine tenths seen once. A word on this clone: Its matching antigen is unknown.

This TCR was recovered from an adult in good health. This specimen consisted of peripheral blood, obtained on day 0 of AZD1222 vaccination. V gene TRBV5-4 combines with J gene TRBJ2-6, with D possibly matching TRBD2 (6 bases). Here the CDR3 DNA reads TGTGCCAGCAGCTTGGCGGCACGGGGGTCTGGGGCCAACGTCCTGACTTTC. Its protein product is CASSLAARGSGANVLTF.